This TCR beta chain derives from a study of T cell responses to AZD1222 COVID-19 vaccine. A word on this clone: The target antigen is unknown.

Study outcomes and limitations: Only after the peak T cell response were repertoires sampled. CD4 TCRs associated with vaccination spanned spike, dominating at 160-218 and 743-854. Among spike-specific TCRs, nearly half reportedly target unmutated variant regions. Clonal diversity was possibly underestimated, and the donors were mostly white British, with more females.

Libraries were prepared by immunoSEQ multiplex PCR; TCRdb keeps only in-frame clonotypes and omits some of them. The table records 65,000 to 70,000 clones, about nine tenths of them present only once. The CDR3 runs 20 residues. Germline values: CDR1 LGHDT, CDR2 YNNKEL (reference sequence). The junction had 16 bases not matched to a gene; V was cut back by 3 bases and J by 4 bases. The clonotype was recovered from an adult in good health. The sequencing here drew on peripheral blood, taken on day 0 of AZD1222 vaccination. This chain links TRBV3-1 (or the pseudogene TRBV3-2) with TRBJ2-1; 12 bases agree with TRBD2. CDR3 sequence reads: CASSHSTSAKTSGRYNEQFF. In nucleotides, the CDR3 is TGTGCCAGCAGCCACTCTACCAGCGCGAAAACTAGCGGGAGGTACAATGAGCAGTTCTTC.